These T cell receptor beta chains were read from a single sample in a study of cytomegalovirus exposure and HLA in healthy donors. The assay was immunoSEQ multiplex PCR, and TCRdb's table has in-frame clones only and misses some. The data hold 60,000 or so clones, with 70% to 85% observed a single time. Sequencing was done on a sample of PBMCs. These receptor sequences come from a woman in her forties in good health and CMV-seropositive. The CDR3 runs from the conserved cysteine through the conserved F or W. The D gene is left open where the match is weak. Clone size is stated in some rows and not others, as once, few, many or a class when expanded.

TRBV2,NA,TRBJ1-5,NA,TGTGCCAGCAACAAGGAGGTGAGCAATCAGCCCCAGCATTTT,CASNKEVSNQPQHF
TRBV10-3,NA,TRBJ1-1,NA,TGTGCCATCAGGGTAGGACAGCCGAACACTGAAGCTTTCTTT,CAIRVGQPNTEAFF
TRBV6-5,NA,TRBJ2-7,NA,TGTGCCAGCACCCCGAACGCAGGGAACCCCTACGAGCAGTACTTC,CASTPNAGNPYEQYF
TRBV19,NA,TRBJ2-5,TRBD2,TGTGCCAGTAGTATCCAGCGGGGGCCTCCGTACTTC,CASSIQRGPPYF
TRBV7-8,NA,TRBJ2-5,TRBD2,TGTGCCAGCAGCACGACGGGGGGTGGGACCCAGTACTTC,CASSTTGGGTQYF
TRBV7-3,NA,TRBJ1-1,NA,TGTGCCAGCAGCCTATCAACCACTGAAGCTTTCTTT,CASSLSTTEAFF
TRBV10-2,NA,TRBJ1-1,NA,TGCGCAAGCAGACGGGATAACACTGAAGCTTTCTTT,CASRRDNTEAFF
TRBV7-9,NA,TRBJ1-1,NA,TGTGCCAGCAGCCCAACCAGTTATACAGGGATGGGCACTGAAGCTTTCTTT,CASSPTSYTGMGTEAFF
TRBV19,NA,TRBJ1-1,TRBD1,TGTGCCAGTAGTATAGCGAGCAGGGGGCAGGGCGACACTGAAGCTTTCTTT,CASSIASRGQGDTEAFF
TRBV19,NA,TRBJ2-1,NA,TGTGCCAGTAGTGACATAAGTTCGAACAATGAGCAGTTCTTC,CASSDISSNNEQFF
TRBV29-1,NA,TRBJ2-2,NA,TGCAGCGTTGATGCCCAGGGAAACACCGGGGAGCTGTTTTTT,CSVDAQGNTGELFF
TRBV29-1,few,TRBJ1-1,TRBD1,TGCAGCGTTTTTCGACTGGACAGGGGGCGCAGCACTGAAGCTTTCTTT,CSVFRLDRGRSTEAFF
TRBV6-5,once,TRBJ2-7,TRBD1,TGTGCCAGCAGCCTGGGACAGGGGCCCTACGAGCAGTACTTC,CASSLGQGPYEQYF
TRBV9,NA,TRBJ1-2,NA,TGTGCCAGCAAATCAAGGGGCTCTACTAACTATGGCTACACCTTC,CASKSRGSTNYGYTF
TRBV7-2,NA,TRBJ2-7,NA,TGTGCCAGCAGCTTTAAGCCTGGGGCCTACGAGCAGTACTTC,CASSFKPGAYEQYF
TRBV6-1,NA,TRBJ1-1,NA,TGTGCCAGCGGGAGGGAAGAAGCTTTCTTT,CASGREEAFF
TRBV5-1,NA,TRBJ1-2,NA,TGCGCCAGCTCTCGGGCGGGCCCGGGGGGATATGGCTACACCTTC,CASSRAGPGGYGYTF
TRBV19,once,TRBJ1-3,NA,TGTGCCACCACCAGCTCTGCAGCGGACGTAAACACCATATATTTT,CATTSSAADVNTIYF
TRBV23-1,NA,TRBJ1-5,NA,TGCGCCACCCGGGACACTCTAAGCAATCAGCCCCAGCATTTT,CATRDTLSNQPQHF
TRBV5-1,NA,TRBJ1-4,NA,TGCGCCAGCAGCGTATCACAGGGCAGTAATGAAAAACTGTTTTTT,CASSVSQGSNEKLFF
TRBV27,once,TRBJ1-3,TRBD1,TGTGCCAACTTAAGGAGTCGGGACAGGGGATTCTCTGGAAACACCATATATTTT,CANLRSRDRGFSGNTIYF
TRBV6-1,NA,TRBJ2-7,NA,TGTGCCAGCAGCAGGGGTGAACAGTACGAGCAGTACTTC,CASSRGEQYEQYF
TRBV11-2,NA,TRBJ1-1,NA,TGTGCCAGCAGCTTAGACCCGGGGGACACTGAAGCTTTCTTT,CASSLDPGDTEAFF
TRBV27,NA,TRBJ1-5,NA,TGTGCCAGCAGTTCAGAGGCAGGGCAGCCCCAGCATTTT,CASSSEAGQPQHF
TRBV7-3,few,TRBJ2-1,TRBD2,TGTGCCAGCAGTTTGGGACTAGCGGGGGGGAGGTCCTACAATGAGCAGTTCTTC,CASSLGLAGGRSYNEQFF
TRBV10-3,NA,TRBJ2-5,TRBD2,TGTGCCACCCAGACTAGCGGGGGGGCCGAAGAGACCCAGTACTTC,CATQTSGGAEETQYF
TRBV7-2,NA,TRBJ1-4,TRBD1,TGTGCCAGCAGCGTCCACAGGGGCCCGGCTAATGAAAAACTGTTTTTT,CASSVHRGPANEKLFF
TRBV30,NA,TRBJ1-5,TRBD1,TGTGCCTGGGCGAGACAGGGTGGTCAGCCCCAGCATTTT,CAWARQGGQPQHF
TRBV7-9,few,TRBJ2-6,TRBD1,TGTGCCAGCAGCCAAACCGAGACAGGGGTGTCTGGGGCCAACGTCCTGACTTTC,CASSQTETGVSGANVLTF
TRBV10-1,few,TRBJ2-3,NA,TGCGCCAGCAGTGAGGTGGCCCACCAGGCGGATACGCAGTATTTT,CASSEVAHQADTQYF
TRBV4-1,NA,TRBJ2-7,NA,TGCGCCAGCAGCCAAGATCGTGGGAAATCAGGGTACGAGCAGTACTTC,CASSQDRGKSGYEQYF
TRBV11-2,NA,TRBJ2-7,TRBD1,TGTGCCAGCAGCAGAGACAGGGACAGGGAGCAGTACTTC,CASSRDRDREQYF
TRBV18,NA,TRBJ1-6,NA,TGTGCCAGCTCCTTACAGGGTACGGATAATTCACCCCTCCACTTT,CASSLQGTDNSPLHF
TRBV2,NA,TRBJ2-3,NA,TGTGCCAGCGAAATACAGGGTCTATACACAGATACGCAGTATTTT,CASEIQGLYTDTQYF
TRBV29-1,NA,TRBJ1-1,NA,TGCAGCGTTGGGGTCAGCCGAACGGGTGAAGCTTTCTTT,CSVGVSRTGEAFF
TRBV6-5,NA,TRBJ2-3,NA,TGTGCCAGCAGTTATACTTCCTTCGATCGCATAGATACGCAGTATTTT,CASSYTSFDRIDTQYF
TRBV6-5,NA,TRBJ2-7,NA,TGTGCCAGCAGTTACTCGGCTTCCTACGAGCAGTACTTC,CASSYSASYEQYF
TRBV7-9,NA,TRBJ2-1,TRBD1,TGTGCCAGCAGCATCGGGACCGGGACAGGGACCTACAATGAGCAGTTCTTC,CASSIGTGTGTYNEQFF
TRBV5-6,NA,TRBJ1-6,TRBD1,TGTGCCAGCAGACCCACCGGGACAGGGCTTTCACCCCTCCACTTT,CASRPTGTGLSPLHF
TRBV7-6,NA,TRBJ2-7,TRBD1,TGTGCCAGCAGCTTAGGGACAGGGCGGTACGAGCAGTACTTC,CASSLGTGRYEQYF
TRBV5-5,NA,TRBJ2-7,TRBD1,TGTGCCAGCAGCTTCTGGGACAGCTCCTACGAGCAGTACTTC,CASSFWDSSYEQYF
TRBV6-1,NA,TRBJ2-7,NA,TGTGCCAGCAGTGCCAGGTGGACCTACGAGCAGTACTTC,CASSARWTYEQYF
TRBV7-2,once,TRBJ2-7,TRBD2,TGTGCCAGCAGCTTGATGGTTCCAGCTAGCGGGGAGGGCTACGAGCAGTACTTC,CASSLMVPASGEGYEQYF
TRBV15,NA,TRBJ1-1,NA,TGTGCCACCAGCAGAGATCGGGGAACTGAAGCTTTCTTT,CATSRDRGTEAFF
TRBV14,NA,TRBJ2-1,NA,TGTGCCAGCAGCCAAGTACAGGAGTTGGGTGAGCAGTTCTTC,CASSQVQELGEQFF
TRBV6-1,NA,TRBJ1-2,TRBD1,TGTGCCAGCAGTGGGGGGGGACAGGGGGGACTCTATGGCTACACCTTC,CASSGGGQGGLYGYTF
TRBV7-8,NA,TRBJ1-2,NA,TGTGCCAGCAGCTTAGGCAGGGCCAGGGCCGTAACCTCGGGCTACACCTTC,CASSLGRARAVTSGYTF
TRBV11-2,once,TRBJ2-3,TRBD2,TGTGCCACCTCTGGGACTAGCGCCCTAAAAGGGGATACGCAGTATTTT,CATSGTSALKGDTQYF
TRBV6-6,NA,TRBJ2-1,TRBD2,TGTGCCACCAACCACCGGGGGGGGAGCTCCTACAATGAGCAGTTCTTC,CATNHRGGSSYNEQFF
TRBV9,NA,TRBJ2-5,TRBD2,TGTGCCAGCAACCGTAGGGGCGGGGCAGCGGGGGGCCCCTTAGAGACCCAGTACTTC,CASNRRGGAAGGPLETQYF
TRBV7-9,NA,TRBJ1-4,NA,TGTGCCAGCAGGCCGGACGGGGCAACTAATGAAAAACTGTTTTTT,CASRPDGATNEKLFF
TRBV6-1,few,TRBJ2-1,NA,TGTGCCAGCAGGCTCGACAGGGGAGGGAACAATGAGCAGTTCTTC,CASRLDRGGNNEQFF
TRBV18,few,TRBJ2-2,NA,TGTGCCAGCTCAAGTCGGACAGAGACACCCGGGGAGCTGTTTTTT,CASSSRTETPGELFF
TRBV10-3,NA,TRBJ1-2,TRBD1,TGTGCCATCAGTGGAGGGGGACAGACAAACTATGGCTACACCTTC,CAISGGGQTNYGYTF
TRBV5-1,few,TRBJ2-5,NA,TGCGCCAGCAGCTTGGGGTTGGGGGGAGAGACCCAGTACTTC,CASSLGLGGETQYF
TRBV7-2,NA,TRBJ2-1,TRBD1,TGTGCCAGCAGCCCCAAAACAGGGGATGAGCAGTTCTTC,CASSPKTGDEQFF
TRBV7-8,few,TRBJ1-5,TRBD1,TGTGCCAGCAGCTCGTCGACAGGGAGCAATCAGCCCCAGCATTTT,CASSSSTGSNQPQHF
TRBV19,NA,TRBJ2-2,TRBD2,TGTGCCAGTAGTACCGGGGGGGCCGGGGAGCTGTTTTTT,CASSTGGAGELFF
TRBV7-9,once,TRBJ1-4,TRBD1,TGTGCCAGCAGCCTGACAGGGGCTAATGAAAAACTGTTTTTT,CASSLTGANEKLFF